What follows are 2 T cell receptor beta chains derived from one specimen sequenced in a study of blood T cell repertoires in COVID-19. The method was immunoSEQ multiplex PCR; TCRdb's version includes in-frame clones alone and lacks a portion of them. The sample has hundreds of thousands of clones, around 91% seen once. Sequences were obtained from PBMCs or T cells enriched from blood (not recorded which). Every receptor here comes from a woman aged 18-30 years with acute COVID-19.

This clone was recorded once. At one end, the junction sequence differs from germline, possibly due to a read error. This chain joins TRBV7-7 and TRBJ2-2; 7 nucleotides match TRBD1. The germline gives CDR1 SSHAT, CDR2 FNYEAQ (reference sequence). The CDR3 totals 19 residues. This CDR3 is CASSSIPTGSLLDTGELFF. Here the CDR3 DNA reads TGTGCTAGCAGCTCAATCCCGACAGGGTCCCTTTTGGACACCGGGGAGCTGTTTTTT.

The chain joins TRBV18 to TRBJ2-3; D may be TRBD1 (6 bases). The V and J ends lost 4 bases and 2 bases respectively, with 16 bases between them. Germline assignment: CDR1 KGHSH and CDR2 LQKENI. The CDR3 extends over 16 amino acids. The CDR3 DNA follows: TGTGCCAGCTCACAAAACGGACAGCCCTACACAGATACGCAGTATTTT. It yields the protein CASSQNGQPYTDTQYF.